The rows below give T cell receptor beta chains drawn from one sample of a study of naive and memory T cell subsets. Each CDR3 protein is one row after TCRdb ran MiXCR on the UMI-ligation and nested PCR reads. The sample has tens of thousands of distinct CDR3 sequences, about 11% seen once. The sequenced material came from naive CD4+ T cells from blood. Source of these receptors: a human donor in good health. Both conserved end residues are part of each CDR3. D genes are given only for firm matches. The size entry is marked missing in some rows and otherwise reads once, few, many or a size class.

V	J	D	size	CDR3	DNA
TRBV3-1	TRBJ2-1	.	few	CASSQDSLAGAYNEQFF	TGTGCCAGCAGCCAAGACAGCCTAGCTGGAGCCTACAATGAGCAGTTCTTC
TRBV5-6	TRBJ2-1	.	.	CASSLQRSVYNEQFF	TGTGCCAGCAGCTTGCAACGTTCGGTCTACAATGAGCAGTTCTTC
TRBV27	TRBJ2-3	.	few	CASSLSEGTDTQYF	TGTGCCAGCAGTTTATCCGAAGGCACAGATACGCAGTATTTT
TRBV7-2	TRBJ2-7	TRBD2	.	CASSRARGGRAYEQYF	TGTGCCAGCAGCCGGGCCCGGGGGGGAAGAGCCTACGAGCAGTACTTC
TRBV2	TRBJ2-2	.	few	CASRAAFGTGELFF	TGTGCCAGCAGGGCCGCGTTCGGCACCGGGGAGCTGTTTTTT
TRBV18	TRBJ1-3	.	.	CASSPPDASSGNTIYF	TGTGCCAGCTCACCACCGGATGCCAGCTCTGGAAACACCATATATTTT
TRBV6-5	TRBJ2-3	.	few	CASSYRGSYTDTQYF	TGTGCCAGCAGTTACCGGGGAAGTTACACAGATACGCAGTATTTT
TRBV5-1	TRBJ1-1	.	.	CASSGDKAPSTEAFF	TGCGCCAGCAGCGGGGACAAGGCTCCGAGCACTGAAGCTTTCTTT
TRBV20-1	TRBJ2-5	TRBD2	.	CSAREASGQETQYF	TGCAGTGCTAGAGAGGCTAGCGGACAAGAGACCCAGTACTTC
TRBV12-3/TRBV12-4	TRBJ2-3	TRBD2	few	CAGGLAGVTDTQYF	TGTGCCGGAGGACTAGCGGGAGTCACAGATACGCAGTATTTT
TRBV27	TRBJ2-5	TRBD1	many	CASGLLRGQETQYF	TGTGCCAGCGGGTTGCTCAGGGGGCAAGAGACCCAGTACTTC
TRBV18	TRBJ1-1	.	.	CASSPTINTEAFF	TGTGCCAGCTCACCAACCATCAACACTGAAGCTTTCTTT
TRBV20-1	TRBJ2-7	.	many	CSASKQASSYEQYF	TGCAGTGCTTCAAAACAGGCCTCCTCCTACGAGCAGTACTTC
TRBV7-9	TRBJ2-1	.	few	CASSWSSYNEQFF	TGTGCCAGCAGCTGGAGCTCCTACAATGAGCAGTTCTTC
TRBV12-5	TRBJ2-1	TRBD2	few	CASGFASGTSGLPPYNEQFF	TGTGCTAGTGGTTTCGCCTCCGGGACTAGCGGCCTCCCACCCTACAATGAGCAGTTCTTC
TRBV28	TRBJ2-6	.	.	CASSLSGAGANVLTF	TGTGCCAGCAGTTTATCGGGGGCTGGGGCCAACGTCCTGACTTTC
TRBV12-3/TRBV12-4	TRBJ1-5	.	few	CASSTQVGGNQPQHF	TGTGCCAGCAGTACCCAGGTCGGGGGCAATCAGCCCCAGCATTTT
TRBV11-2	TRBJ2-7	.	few	CASSLYPSLEQYF	TGTGCCAGCAGCTTATATCCTAGTCTCGAGCAGTACTTC
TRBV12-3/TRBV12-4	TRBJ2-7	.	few	CASSLLRTHSTEQYF	TGTGCCAGCAGTTTACTCCGCACACATTCTACGGAGCAGTACTTC
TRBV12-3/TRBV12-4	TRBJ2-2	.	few	CASRTMSHGTGELFF	TGTGCCAGCAGAACCATGTCGCATGGCACCGGGGAGCTGTTTTTT
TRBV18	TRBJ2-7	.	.	CASSPPDLFSGEQYF	TGTGCCAGCTCACCACCTGATTTGTTCTCTGGCGAGCAGTACTTC
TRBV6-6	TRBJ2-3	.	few	CASSYAEGRPDTQYF	TGTGCCAGCAGTTACGCGGAGGGACGCCCAGATACGCAGTATTTT
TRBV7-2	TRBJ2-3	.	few	CASSPHGQSTDTQYF	TGTGCCAGCAGCCCCCACGGACAGAGCACAGATACGCAGTATTTT
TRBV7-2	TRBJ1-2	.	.	CASSQRLGGYGYTF	TGTGCCAGCAGCCAAAGGTTAGGGGGATACGGCTACACCTTC
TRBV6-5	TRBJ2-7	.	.	CASSTSTGPHEQYF	TGTGCCAGCAGTACCTCCACAGGGCCCCACGAGCAGTACTTC
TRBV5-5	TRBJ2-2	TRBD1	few	CASSLFDRVTGELFF	TGTGCCAGCAGCTTATTCGACAGGGTGACCGGGGAGCTGTTTTTT
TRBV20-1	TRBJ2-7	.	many	CSARFAYEQYF	TGCAGTGCTAGGTTTGCCTACGAGCAGTACTTC
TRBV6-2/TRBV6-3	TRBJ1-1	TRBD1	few	CASSYYRQGSTEAFF	TGTGCCAGCAGTTACTACCGACAGGGATCGACTGAAGCTTTCTTT
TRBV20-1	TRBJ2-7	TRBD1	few	CSARPTTGFPYEQYF	TGCAGTGCCAGACCCACGACAGGGTTCCCCTACGAGCAGTACTTC
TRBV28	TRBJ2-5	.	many	CATEFQQRQYF	TGTGCCACCGAATTCCAACAGCGTCAGTACTTC
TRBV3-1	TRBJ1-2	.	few	CASSRLGSSNEYGYTF	TGTGCCAGCAGCCGCTTGGGATCTTCCAACGAGTATGGCTACACCTTC
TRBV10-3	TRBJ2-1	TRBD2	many	CAISAAGDGKNEQFF	TGTGCCATCAGTGCAGCGGGAGACGGGAAGAATGAGCAGTTCTTC
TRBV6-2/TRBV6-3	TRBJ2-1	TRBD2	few	CASSTEGGPTYNEQFF	TGTGCCAGCAGCACAGAGGGAGGGCCGACCTACAATGAGCAGTTCTTC
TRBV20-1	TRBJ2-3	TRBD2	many	CSARDGTSATDTQYF	TGCAGTGCTAGAGATGGAACTAGCGCCACAGATACGCAGTATTTT
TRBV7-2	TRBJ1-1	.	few	CASSLGPLPGDAEAFF	TGTGCCAGCAGCTTAGGACCCCTACCTGGGGATGCTGAAGCTTTCTTT
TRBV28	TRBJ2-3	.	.	CASMVRTDTQYF	TGTGCCAGCATGGTTCGCACAGATACGCAGTATTTT
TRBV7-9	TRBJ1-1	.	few	CASRHQLQSTEAFF	TGTGCCAGCAGACATCAATTACAATCCACTGAAGCTTTCTTT
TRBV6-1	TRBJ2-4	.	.	CASSENFQNIQYF	TGTGCCAGCAGTGAGAATTTCCAAAACATTCAGTACTTC
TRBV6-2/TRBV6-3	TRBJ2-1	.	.	CASTDRYMSSSGKQFF	TGTGCCAGCACCGACAGGTATATGAGCAGTTCCGGAAAGCAGTTCTTC
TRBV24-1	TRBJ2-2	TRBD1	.	CATSGQPGTGSSGELFF	TGTGCCACCAGTGGGCAACCGGGGACAGGGTCATCCGGGGAGCTGTTTTTT
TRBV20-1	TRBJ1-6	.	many	CSARVTGSSYNSPLHF	TGCAGTGCTAGGGTGACGGGAAGCTCCTATAATTCACCCCTCCACTTT
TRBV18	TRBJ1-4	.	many	CASSPNLAATNEKLFF	TGTGCCAGCTCACCGAATCTAGCTGCAACTAATGAAAAACTGTTTTTT
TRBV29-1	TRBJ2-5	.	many	CSPGFGETQYF	TGCAGCCCAGGCTTTGGAGAGACCCAGTACTTC
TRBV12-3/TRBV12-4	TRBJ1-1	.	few	CASRPGLSNTEAFF	TGTGCCAGCAGACCAGGGCTATCGAACACTGAAGCTTTCTTT
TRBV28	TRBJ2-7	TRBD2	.	CSSGETIAGALEQYF	TGTTCCAGTGGTGAGACTATAGCGGGAGCCCTCGAGCAGTACTTC
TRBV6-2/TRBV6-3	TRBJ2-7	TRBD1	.	CASSYGQGAGEQYF	TGTGCCAGCAGTTACGGACAGGGGGCCGGCGAGCAGTACTTC
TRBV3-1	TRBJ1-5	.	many	CASGATNQPQHF	TGTGCCAGCGGGGCAACTAATCAGCCCCAGCATTTT
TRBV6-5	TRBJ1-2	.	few	CASGSGRRFYGYTF	TGTGCCAGCGGATCGGGACGGAGATTCTATGGCTACACCTTC
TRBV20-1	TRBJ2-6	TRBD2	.	CSAMGGETGANVLTF	TGCAGTGCTATGGGAGGGGAAACTGGGGCCAACGTCCTGACTTTC
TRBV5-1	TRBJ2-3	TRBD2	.	CASSVQPSGSSTDTQYF	TGCGCCAGCAGCGTACAGCCTAGCGGATCTAGCACAGATACGCAGTATTTT
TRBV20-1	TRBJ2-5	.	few	CSAWGYGQETQYF	TGCAGTGCTTGGGGATACGGCCAAGAGACCCAGTACTTC
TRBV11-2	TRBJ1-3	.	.	CASSPGITGNTIYF	TGTGCCAGCAGCCCCGGCATAACTGGAAACACCATATATTTT
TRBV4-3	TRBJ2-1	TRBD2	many	CASSQGALAGEGYNEQFF	TGCGCCAGCAGCCAAGGAGCACTAGCGGGAGAAGGTTACAATGAGCAGTTCTTC
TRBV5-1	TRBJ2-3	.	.	CASSTQSRPTDTQYF	TGCGCCAGCAGCACCCAGTCAAGACCCACAGATACGCAGTATTTT
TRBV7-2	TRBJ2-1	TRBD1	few	CASARGHSPYNEQFF	TGTGCCAGCGCAAGGGGGCATTCCCCCTACAATGAGCAGTTCTTC
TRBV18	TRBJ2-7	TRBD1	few	CASSPRQGSDEQYF	TGTGCCAGCTCACCCCGACAGGGTAGCGACGAGCAGTACTTC